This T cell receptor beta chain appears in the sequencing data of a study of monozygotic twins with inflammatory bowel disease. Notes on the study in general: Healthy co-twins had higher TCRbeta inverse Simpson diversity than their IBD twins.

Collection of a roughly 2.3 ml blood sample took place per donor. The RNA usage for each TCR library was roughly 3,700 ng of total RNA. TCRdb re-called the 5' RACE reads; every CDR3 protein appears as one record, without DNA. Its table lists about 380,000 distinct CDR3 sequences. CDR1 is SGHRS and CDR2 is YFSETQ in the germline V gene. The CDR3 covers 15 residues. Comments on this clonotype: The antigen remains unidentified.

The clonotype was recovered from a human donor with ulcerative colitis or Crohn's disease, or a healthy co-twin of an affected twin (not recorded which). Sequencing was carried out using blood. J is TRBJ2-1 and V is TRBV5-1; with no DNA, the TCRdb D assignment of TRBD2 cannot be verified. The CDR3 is CASSNSGPSYNEQFF.